Described below is a single T cell receptor (beta chain) sequence and its context. This specimen belongs to a study of T cell responses to AZD1222 COVID-19 vaccine. Generated by immunoSEQ multiplex PCR, the TCRdb table keeps only in-frame clones and is missing some. The top ten hold 2.4% of the sample, which has over 75,000 clones, around 86% seen once. CDR3 size: 11 residues. The V end was cut by 6 bases, the J end by 8 bases, with 8 bases between. This receptor was taken from an adult in good health. Sequencing used peripheral blood, obtained on day 0 of AZD1222 vaccination. V usage is TRBV12-3 or TRBV12-4 and J usage is TRBJ2-1; D is unresolved. The CDR3 loop is CASRIVDEQFF. CDR3 sequence (DNA): TGTGCCAGCAGGATTGTCGATGAGCAGTTCTTC.